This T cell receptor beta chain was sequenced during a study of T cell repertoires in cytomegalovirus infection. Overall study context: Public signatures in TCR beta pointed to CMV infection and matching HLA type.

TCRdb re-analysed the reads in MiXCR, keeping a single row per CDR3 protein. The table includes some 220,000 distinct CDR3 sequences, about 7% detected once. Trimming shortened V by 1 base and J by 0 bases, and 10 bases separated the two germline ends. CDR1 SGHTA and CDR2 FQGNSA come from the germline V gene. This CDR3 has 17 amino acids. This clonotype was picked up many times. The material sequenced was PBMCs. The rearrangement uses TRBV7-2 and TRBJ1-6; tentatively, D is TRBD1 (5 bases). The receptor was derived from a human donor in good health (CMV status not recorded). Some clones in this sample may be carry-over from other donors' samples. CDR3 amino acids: CASSLDGGSSYNSPLHF. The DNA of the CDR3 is TGTGCCAGCAGCTTAGATGGGGGGAGCTCCTATAATTCACCCCTCCACTTT.